Listed here are 16 T cell receptor beta chains from one sample, sequenced in a study of blood T cell repertoires in COVID-19. Libraries were prepared by immunoSEQ multiplex PCR; TCRdb keeps only in-frame clonotypes and omits some of them. The table includes about 210,000 clones, approximately 80% detected once. The sequenced sample consisted of peripheral blood. These receptor sequences come from an elderly woman with COVID-19, enrolled during active disease.

The CDR3 sequence is CASSPTGGQNGYTF. DNA for the CDR3: TGTGCCAGCTCGCCTACAGGGGGCCAAAATGGCTACACCTTC. The chain recombines TRBV18 with TRBJ1-2; 9 bases are a match to TRBD1. CDR3 length: 14 amino acids. V dropped 6 bases and J dropped 6; count of bases not matched to a gene: 8. The V gene's germline CDR1 is KGHSH and CDR2 LQKENI.

The chain links TRBV5-1 to TRBJ1-1; D gene unclear. The CDR3 has 14 amino acids. The germline V gene has CDR1 SGHRS and CDR2 YFSETQ. Trimming cost V 2 bases and J 3 bases, with 11 bases left between them. The CDR3 sequence is CASSFSLGDTEAFF. Here the CDR3 DNA reads TGCGCCAGCAGCTTCTCTCTCGGGGACACTGAAGCTTTCTTT.

The rearrangement uses TRBV2 and TRBJ1-5; D is unresolved. The V end was cut by 11 bases, the J end by 2 bases, with 16 bases between. CDR3 length: 14 residues. From germline, CDR1 is SNHLY and CDR2 FYNNEI. In nucleotides, the CDR3 is TGTGCCTCAGCAACGGGTAACGGCAATCAGCCCCAGCATTTT. As protein: CASATGNGNQPQHF.

The chain couples TRBV18 to TRBJ2-1; 13 bases are a match to TRBD2. The CDR3 has 16 residues. Germline-derived CDR1 and CDR2 are KGHSH and LQKENI. V was clipped by 5 bases and J by 8 bases; unmatched bases: 9. The CDR3 nucleotides are TGTGCCAGCTCAGAACCTGGGACTAGCGGGATCGATGAGCAGTTCTTC. This encodes CASSEPGTSGIDEQFF.

The V gene is TRBV29-1, the J gene TRBJ1-2; 9 nucleotides align to TRBD1. The V segment lost 6 bases and the J segment 4 bases; nucleotides outside the gene matches: 3. The CDR3 has 12 amino acids. Germline CDR1 is SQVTM and CDR2 is ANQGSEA. CDR3 residues: CSVDRGPYGYTF. CDR3 in DNA: TGCAGCGTGGACAGGGGACCCTATGGCTACACCTTC.

J is TRBJ1-6 and V is TRBV2, with 8 nucleotides matching TRBD1. With V trimmed by 6 bases and J by 10 bases, 8 bases remained unmatched. The CDR3 runs 14 residues. In germline, CDR1 is SNHLY, CDR2 FYNNEI. The CDR3 DNA reads TGTGCCAGCAGGGAAACAGGGGGTCGGTCACCCCTCCACTTT. It codes for CASRETGGRSPLHF.

The J gene is TRBJ2-1, the V gene TRBV7-6; 7 bases fit TRBD1. CDR3 size: 14 residues. With V trimmed by 2 bases and J by 9 bases, 7 bases remained unmatched. CDR1 is SGHVS, CDR2 FNYEAQ, per germline. Here the CDR3 DNA reads TGTGCCAGCAGCTTAAGGGGGCAGTTCGGTGAGCAGTTCTTC. Encoded protein: CASSLRGQFGEQFF. Combining the CDR3 with reference TRBV7-6 and TRBJ2-1 gives the whole variable domain GAGVSQSPRYKVTKRGQDVALRCDPISGHVSLYWYRQALGQGPEFLTYFNYEAQQDKSGLPNDRFSAERPEGSISTLTIQRTEQRDSAMYRCASSLRGQFGEQFFGPGTRLTVL.

The rearrangement uses TRBV9 and TRBJ2-3; 11 nucleotides agree with TRBD2. The J segment lost 5 bases and the V segment lost 3 bases, leaving 8 bases of the junction unmatched. The CDR3 consists of 16 residues. Germline V CDR1 and CDR2: SGDLS, YYNGEE. The CDR3 sequence: CASSAQAGTSGDTQYF. The CDR3 DNA reads TGTGCCAGCAGCGCCCAGGCCGGGACTAGCGGAGATACGCAGTATTTT. Complete variable domain (other parts from reference TRBV9 and TRBJ2-3): DSGVTQTPKHLITATGQRVTLRCSPRSGDLSVYWYQQSLDQGLQFLIQYYNGEERAKGNILERFSAQQFPDLHSELNLSSLELGDSALYFCASSAQAGTSGDTQYFGPGTRLTVL.

V usage is TRBV3-1 (or the pseudogene TRBV3-2) and J usage is TRBJ2-1; 7 bases agree with TRBD2. This CDR3 spans 15 amino acids. Germline CDR1 LGHDT, CDR2 YNNKEL (reference sequence). Germline trimming cut 4 bases from V and 5 bases from J; bases unmatched to any gene: 8. This CDR3 reads CASSPFVGGHNEQFF. CDR3 nucleotides: TGTGCCAGCAGCCCCTTTGTGGGAGGGCACAATGAGCAGTTCTTC.

The V gene is TRBV5-1, the J gene TRBJ1-1; D gene unclear. The germline gives CDR1 SGHRS, CDR2 YFSETQ. The CDR3 extends over 13 amino acids. V was pared by 6 bases and J by 1 base, with 10 bases between. The CDR3, as DNA: TGCGCCAGCAAGATACAGACGAACACTGAAGCTTTCTTT. Encoded protein: CASKIQTNTEAFF.

The J gene is TRBJ2-7, the V gene TRBV7-8; TRBD2 matches 9 bases. The CDR3 has 15 residues. J lost 3 bases, V lost 5 bases, and 8 bases had no gene match. CDR1 SGHVS and CDR2 FQNEAQ come from the germline V gene. The DNA for the CDR3 is TGTGCCAGCAGCCCCAAGAGTAGCGGGAGCTACGAGCAGTACTTC. This gives the protein CASSPKSSGSYEQYF.

This clone was seen a handful of times. In DNA form, the CDR3 reads TGTGCCAGCAGCTTGAGTAGCGGGGGTATTTTTGGCGATGAGCAGTTCTTC. This translates into CASSLSSGGIFGDEQFF. This chain joins TRBV5-6 and TRBJ2-1, with 9 bases matching TRBD2. The CDR3 loop spans 17 amino acids. V lost 1 base and J lost 8; bases outside the gene matches: 13. Germline-derived CDR1 and CDR2 are SGHDT and YYEEEE.

The V call is TRBV27, the J call TRBJ1-6; D unclear. The CDR3 is 15 residues long. V was cut by 2 bases and J by 5 bases, with 10 bases left in between. Germline lookup yields CDR1 MNHEY and CDR2 SMNVEV (reference sequence). As DNA, the CDR3 is TGTGCCAGCAGTTTACGCCCGCGGAATAATTCACCCCTCCACTTT. Protein: CASSLRPRNNSPLHF.

V usage is TRBV5-6 and J usage is TRBJ1-1; 7 bases fit TRBD1. The CDR3 runs to 14 residues. V lost 4 bases, J lost 0 bases, and 3 bases stayed unmatched. Germline CDR1 is SGHDT and CDR2 is YYEEEE. CDR3 DNA sequence: TGTGCCAGCAGCAGGGACAGATTGAACACTGAAGCTTTCTTT. It yields the protein CASSRDRLNTEAFF.

This chain connects TRBV6-5 to TRBJ2-1, with D unresolved. CDR3 length equals 13 residues. Trimming stripped 8 bases from V and 9 bases from J, with 17 bases between. The germline V gene has CDR1 MNHEY and CDR2 SVGAGI. The CDR3 nucleotides are TGTGCCAGCGTACCCCGCCCGGGTTCTGAGCAGTTCTTC. It translates to CASVPRPGSEQFF.

The chain uses TRBV28 and TRBJ1-4, with 9 bases identical to TRBD1. V gave up 6 bases and J gave up 5 bases; unmatched junction bases: 7. This CDR3 has 15 residues. Germline V gene data show CDR1 as MDHEN and CDR2 as SYDVKM. The CDR3 sequence is CASSFHRGRNEKLFF. The CDR3 coding sequence is TGTGCCAGCAGCTTCCACAGGGGGCGCAATGAAAAACTGTTTTTT.